This TCR beta chain was documented in a study of Tregs in tolerant kidney transplant recipients. Study as a whole: The nonmyeloablative bone marrow transplants came from related graft donors, with transient mixed chimerism.

For this clone: Its antigen is unknown.

Study-wide findings and caveats: For some patients, primers changed over time, blocking nucleotide-level comparison. Expanding Tregs on activated donor B cells appeared to best identify donor-specific TCRbeta clones.

Unstimulated regulatory T cells (CD4+CD25+CD127-), CD4+CD25- non-regulatory cells, CD4 and CD8 cells were FACS-sorted from thawed PBMCs. V lost 1 base, J lost 8 bases, and 11 bases lay in between. The CDR3 is 12 amino acids. Per germline, CDR1 GTSNPN and CDR2 SVGIG (reference sequence). Assay: immunoSEQ multiplex PCR; the TCRdb copy retains only in-frame clones and omits some. The sample shows over 60,000 clones, 95% to 98% of them seen only once. This sequence joins TRBV30 and TRBJ1-2; unclear D gene. The material was CD4+ T cells from blood, obtained before the transplant. The TCR originated in a human donor who received a combined kidney and bone marrow transplant. Here the CDR3 DNA reads TGTGCCTGGAGTGCACCCCCCAGGGGCTACACCTTC. This translates into CAWSAPPRGYTF.